The entry that follows covers one T cell receptor beta chain sequence. As yet, its antigen is unknown. This CDR3 has 16 amino acids. Germline values: CDR1 SGHVS, CDR2 FNYEAQ. The V segment lost 1 base and the J segment 1 base; nucleotides outside the gene matches: 6. This record comes from a study of T cell repertoires in cytomegalovirus infection. Study overall: Use of recently identified HLA-C-restricted and well-studied HLA-B-restricted CMV epitopes was part of the study. Public TCR beta signatures were indicative of both CMV infection and a matching HLA type. General study results and limits: Using cumulative public TCR beta family frequency, the authors identified those who carried CMV together with the relevant HLA. The ex vivo response was dominated by HLA-C-restricted CMV-specific TCR beta clonotypes.

Via MiXCR, TCRdb re-called the reads, giving one row per CDR3 protein. The profile shows under 150,000 distinct CDR3 sequences, under 35% of them singletons. This clonotype was sampled from a human donor in good health (CMV status not recorded). Some clones in this sample may be carry-over from other donors' samples. This specimen was CD8+ T cells from cultured PBMCs, taken from culture after CMV antigen stimulation. The chain carries TRBV7-6 and TRBJ2-7, with 8 positions matching TRBD2. Here the CDR3 reads CASSLGPGGGSYEQYF. DNA of the CDR3: TGTGCCAGCAGCTTAGGTCCGGGAGGGGGGTCCTACGAGCAGTACTTC.